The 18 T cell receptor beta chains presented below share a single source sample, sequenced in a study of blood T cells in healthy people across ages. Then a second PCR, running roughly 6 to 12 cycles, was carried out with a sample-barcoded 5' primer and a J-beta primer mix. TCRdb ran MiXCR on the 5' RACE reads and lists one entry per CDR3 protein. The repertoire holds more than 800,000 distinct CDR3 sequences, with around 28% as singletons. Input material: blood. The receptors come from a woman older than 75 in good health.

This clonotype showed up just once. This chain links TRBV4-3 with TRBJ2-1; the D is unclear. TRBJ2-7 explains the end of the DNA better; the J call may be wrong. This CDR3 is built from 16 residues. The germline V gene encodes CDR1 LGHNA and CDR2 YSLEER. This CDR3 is CASSQDSGLSYNEQYF. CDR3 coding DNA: TGCGCCAGCAGCCAAGATTCAGGCCTGTCCTACAATGAGCAGTACTTC.

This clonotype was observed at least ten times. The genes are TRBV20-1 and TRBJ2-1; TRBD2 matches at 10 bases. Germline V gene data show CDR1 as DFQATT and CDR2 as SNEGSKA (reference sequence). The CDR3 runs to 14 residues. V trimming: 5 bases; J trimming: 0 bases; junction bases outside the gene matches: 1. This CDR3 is CSASSGSSYNEQFF. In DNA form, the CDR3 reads TGCAGTGCTTCTAGCGGGAGCTCCTACAATGAGCAGTTCTTC.

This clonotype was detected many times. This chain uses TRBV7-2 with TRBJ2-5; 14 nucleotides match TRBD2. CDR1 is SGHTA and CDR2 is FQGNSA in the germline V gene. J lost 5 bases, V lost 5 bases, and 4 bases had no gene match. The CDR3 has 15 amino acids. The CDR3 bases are TGTGCCAGCAGCACGACTAGCGGGGGGGCCGAGACCCAGTACTTC. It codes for CASSTTSGGAETQYF.

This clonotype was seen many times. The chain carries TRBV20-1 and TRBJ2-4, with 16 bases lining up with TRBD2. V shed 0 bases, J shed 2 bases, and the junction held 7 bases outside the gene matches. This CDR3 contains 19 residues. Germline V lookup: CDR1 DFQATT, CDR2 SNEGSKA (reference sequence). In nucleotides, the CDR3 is TGCAGTGCTAGAGAGGGGACTAGCGGGGGGGCGGTGACCAAAAACATTCAGTACTTC. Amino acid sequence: CSAREGTSGGAVTKNIQYF.

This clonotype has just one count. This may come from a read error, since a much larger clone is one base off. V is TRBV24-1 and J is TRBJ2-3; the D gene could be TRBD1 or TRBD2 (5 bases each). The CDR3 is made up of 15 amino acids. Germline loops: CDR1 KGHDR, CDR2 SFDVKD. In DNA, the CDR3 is TGTGCCACAAGAGCAAGGGGCCCTAGCACAGATATGCAGTATTTT. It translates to CATRARGPSTDMQYF.

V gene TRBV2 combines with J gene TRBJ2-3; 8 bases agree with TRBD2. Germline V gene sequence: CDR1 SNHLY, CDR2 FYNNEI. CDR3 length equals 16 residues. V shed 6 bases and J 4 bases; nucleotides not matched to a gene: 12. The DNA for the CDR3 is TGTGCCAGCAGCCAAGAAAGCGGGAGCATCGCAGATACGCAGTATTTT. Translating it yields CASSQESGSIADTQYF.

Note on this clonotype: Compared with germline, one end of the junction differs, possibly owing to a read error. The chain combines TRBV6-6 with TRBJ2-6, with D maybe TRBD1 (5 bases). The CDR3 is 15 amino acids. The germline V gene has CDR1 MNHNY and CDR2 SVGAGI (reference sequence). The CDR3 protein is CASSYEFSGASVLTF. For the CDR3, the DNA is TGTGCCAGCAGTTACGAATTCTCTGGGGCCAGCGTCCTGACTTTC.

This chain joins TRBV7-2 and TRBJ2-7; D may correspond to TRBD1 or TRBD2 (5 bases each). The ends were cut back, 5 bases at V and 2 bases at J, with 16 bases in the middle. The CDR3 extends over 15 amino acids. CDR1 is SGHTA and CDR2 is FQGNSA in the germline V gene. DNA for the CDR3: TGTGCCAGCAGCGATGGGAGTGCAGGGACCTACGAGCAGTACTTC. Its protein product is CASSDGSAGTYEQYF.

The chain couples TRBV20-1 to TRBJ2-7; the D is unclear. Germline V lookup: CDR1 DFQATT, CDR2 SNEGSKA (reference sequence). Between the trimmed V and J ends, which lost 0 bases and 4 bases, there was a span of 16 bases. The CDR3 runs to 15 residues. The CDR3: CSARDQAAFGYEQYF. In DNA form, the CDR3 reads TGCAGTGCTAGAGATCAGGCGGCCTTCGGGTACGAGCAGTACTTC.

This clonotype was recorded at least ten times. The CDR3 here is CATSQQGTSYGYTF. The DNA of the CDR3 is TGTGCCACCAGCCAACAGGGGACCTCCTATGGCTACACCTTC. The genes are TRBV15 and TRBJ1-2, with TRBD1 matching over 7 bases. Germline V gene data show CDR1 as LNHNV and CDR2 as YYDKDF (reference sequence). With V trimmed by 5 bases and J by 4 bases, 7 bases remained unmatched. The CDR3 sequence is 14 residues long.

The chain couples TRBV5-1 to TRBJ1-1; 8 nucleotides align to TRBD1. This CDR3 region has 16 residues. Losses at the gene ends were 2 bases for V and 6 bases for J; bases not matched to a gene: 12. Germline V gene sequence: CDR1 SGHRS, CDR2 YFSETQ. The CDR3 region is CASSFDRGGPGAEAFF. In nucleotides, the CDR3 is TGCGCCAGCAGCTTCGACAGGGGTGGACCTGGCGCTGAAGCTTTCTTT.

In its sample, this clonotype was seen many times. The CDR3 region has the DNA TGTGCCAGCAGTTTTCGACTAGCGGAGTACAATGAGCAGTTCTTC. It translates to CASSFRLAEYNEQFF. V and J are TRBV6-5 and TRBJ2-1, with 9 bases matching TRBD2. V trimming: 4 bases; J trimming: 4 bases; junction bases outside the gene matches: 5. The CDR3 extends over 15 amino acids. Germline V gene lookup returns CDR1 MNHEY and CDR2 SVGAGI.

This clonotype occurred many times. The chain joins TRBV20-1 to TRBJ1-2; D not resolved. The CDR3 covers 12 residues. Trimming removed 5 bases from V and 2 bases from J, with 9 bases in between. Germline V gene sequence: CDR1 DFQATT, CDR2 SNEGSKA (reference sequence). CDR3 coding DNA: TGCAGTGCTCTCCAAGGAAACTATGGCTACACCTTC. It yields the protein CSALQGNYGYTF.

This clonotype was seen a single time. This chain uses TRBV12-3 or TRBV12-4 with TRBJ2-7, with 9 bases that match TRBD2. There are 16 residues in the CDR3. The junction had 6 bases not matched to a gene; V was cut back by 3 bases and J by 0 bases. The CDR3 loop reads CASSFGLAQSSYEQYF. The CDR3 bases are TGTGCCAGCAGTTTCGGACTAGCGCAGAGCTCCTACGAGCAGTACTTC.

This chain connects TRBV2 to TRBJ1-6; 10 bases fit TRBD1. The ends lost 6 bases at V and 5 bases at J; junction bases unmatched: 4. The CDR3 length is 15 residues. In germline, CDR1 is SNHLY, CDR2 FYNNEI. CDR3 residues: CASRWTGGDNSPLHF. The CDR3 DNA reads TGTGCCAGCAGGTGGACAGGGGGGGATAATTCACCCCTCCACTTT.

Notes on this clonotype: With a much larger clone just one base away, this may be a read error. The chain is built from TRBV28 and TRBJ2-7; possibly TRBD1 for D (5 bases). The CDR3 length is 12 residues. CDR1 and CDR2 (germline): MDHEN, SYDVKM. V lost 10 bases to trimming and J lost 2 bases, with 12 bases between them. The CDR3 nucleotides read TGTGCCACCGAGACAGTTCCCTACGAGCAGTACTTC. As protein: CATETVPYEQYF.

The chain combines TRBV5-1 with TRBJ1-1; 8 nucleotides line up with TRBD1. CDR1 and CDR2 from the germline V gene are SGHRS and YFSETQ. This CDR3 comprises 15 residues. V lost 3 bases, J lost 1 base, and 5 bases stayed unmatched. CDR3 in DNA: TGCGCCAGCAGCTCGACAGGGGTGAGGAACACTGAAGCTTTCTTT. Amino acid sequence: CASSSTGVRNTEAFF.

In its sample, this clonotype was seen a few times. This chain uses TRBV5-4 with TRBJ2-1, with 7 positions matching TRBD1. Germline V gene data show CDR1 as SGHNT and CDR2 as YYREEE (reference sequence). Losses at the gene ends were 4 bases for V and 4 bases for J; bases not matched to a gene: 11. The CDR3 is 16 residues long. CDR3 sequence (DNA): TGTGCCAGCAGCGGGGGCGGACAGGTTACATACAATGAGCAGTTCTTC. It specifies CASSGGGQVTYNEQFF. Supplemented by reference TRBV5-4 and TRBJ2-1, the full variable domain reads ETGVTQSPTHLIKTRGQQVTLRCSSQSGHNTVSWYQQALGQGPQFIFQYYREEENGRGNFPPRFSGLQFPNYSSELNVNALELDDSALYLCASSGGGQVTYNEQFFGPGTRLTVL.